The 32 T cell receptor beta chains presented below share a single source sample, sequenced in a study of T cell clonality in common variable immunodeficiency. Sequenced by immunoSEQ multiplex PCR; TCRdb stores in-frame clones only, minus some. This sample has approximately 75,000 clones and no singletons, with about 0.8% in the ten largest. The sequencing input was peripheral blood mononuclear cells. All receptors derive from a person aged 18-70 years in good health.

In its sample, this clone was seen many times. Read coverage stops 3 residues before the CDR3 terminus; the germline J gene supplies the remainder. The V gene is TRBV6-2 or TRBV6-3, the J gene TRBJ2-2; D is possibly TRBD2 (6 bases). Germline CDR1 is MNHEY and CDR2 is SVGEGT. Trimming removed 1 base at V and 8 bases at J, with 11 bases between. The CDR3 sequence is 14 residues long. Here the CDR3 reads CASSYYGLQGELFF. Incomplete CDR3 DNA: TGTGCCAGCAGTTACTACGGACTACAAGGGGAG.

This clone was observed many times. The sequenced fragment ends 3 residues before the CDR3 boundary, so the rest is inferred from the germline J gene. V is TRBV19 and J is TRBJ2-2, with 9 positions matching TRBD1. V shed 3 bases, J shed 6 bases, and the junction held 8 bases outside the gene matches. Germline-derived CDR1 and CDR2 are LNHDA and SQIVND (reference sequence). This CDR3 has 16 residues. The CDR3 bases that were read are TGTGCCAGTAGTATCTTAACAGGGGGCGCATCCGGGGAG. This encodes CASSILTGGASGE. The complete CDR3 reads CASSILTGGASGELFF.

This clone was observed a handful of times. The read comes to an end 3 residues before the CDR3 does, leaving the germline J gene to fill in the end. The chain recombines TRBV20-1 with TRBJ2-1, with 8 bases aligning to TRBD2. Trimming took 6 bases from V and 6 from J; bases not matched to a gene: 10. CDR1 and CDR2 (germline): DFQATT, SNEGSKA (reference sequence). CDR3 length equals 14 residues. Incomplete CDR3 DNA: TGCAGTGCCTTAGCGGGACGGGGGATCAATGAG. The encoded protein is CSALAGRGINE. The full CDR3 protein reads CSALAGRGINEQFF.

This clone has ten or more counts. The sequence runs out 3 residues before the end of the CDR3; the remainder is reconstructed from the germline J gene. The gene calls are TRBV6-1 and TRBJ2-1; possible D gene TRBD2, 6 bases. Looked up from germline, CDR1 is MNHNS and CDR2 is SASEGT. Trimming left V 2 bases short and J 9 bases short, with 11 bases between. The CDR3 totals 13 residues. The CDR3 loop reads CASSEPPEGEQFF. CDR3 DNA, as far as it was read: TGTGCCAGCAGTGAACCCCCGGAGGGTGAG.

This clone has ten or more counts. The DNA ends 3 residues before the CDR3 does, and the rest of the CDR3 is filled in from the germline J gene. The V and J genes are TRBV20-1 and TRBJ2-5; D is possibly TRBD2 (7 bases). This CDR3 has 13 residues. Germline CDR1 DFQATT, CDR2 SNEGSKA (reference sequence). V shed 6 bases and J shed 5 bases, with 16 bases lying between them. The CDR3 bases that were read are TGCAGTGCGCTGGGGGGGCAGGGGGAGACC. This encodes CSALGGQGET. The whole CDR3 sequence is CSALGGQGETQYF.

There are many counts of this clone. The CDR3 extends 3 residues past the end of the read, so its final part is completed from the germline J gene. This sequence joins TRBV5-5 and TRBJ2-7; 7 bases match TRBD1. The CDR3 is 14 residues long. The germline gives CDR1 SGHKS, CDR2 YYEKEE (reference sequence). The trim removed 0 bases at V and 3 bases at J, leaving 3 bases unmatched. CDR3 DNA (partial): TGTGCCAGCAGCTTGGAGGGACAGAGCTACGAG. It encodes CASSLEGQSYE. The complete CDR3 reads CASSLEGQSYEQYF. Full variable domain (outside the CDR3, taken from reference TRBV5-5 and TRBJ2-7): DAGVTQSPTHLIKTRGQQVTLRCSPISGHKSVSWYQQVLGQGPQFIFQYYEKEERGRGNFPDRFSARQFPNYSSELNVNALLLGDSALYLCASSLEGQSYEQYFGPGTRLTVT.

The table lists this clone with many counts. The CDR3 is cut off 3 residues early in the read; its end comes from the germline J gene. The rearrangement links TRBV30 to TRBJ2-7, with 10 bases that match TRBD1. The germline V gene encodes CDR1 GTSNPN and CDR2 SVGIG (reference sequence). J gave up 4 bases and V 2 bases, and 5 bases lay outside the gene matches. The CDR3 is 14 amino acids. The part of the CDR3 DNA that was read is TGTGCCTGGAGTTTGACAGGGGGCACGTACGAG. It encodes CAWSLTGGTYE. The full CDR3 sequence reads CAWSLTGGTYEQYF.

Many counts were recorded for this clone. With the read ending 3 residues before the CDR3 end, the germline J gene is used to fill in that end. The rearrangement joins TRBV20-1 to TRBJ2-7; 14 bases line up with TRBD2. There are 13 residues in the CDR3. CDR1 is DFQATT and CDR2 is SNEGSKA in the germline V gene (reference sequence). Trimming took 5 bases from V and 6 from J; bases not matched to a gene: 3. The CDR3: CSAGTSGSREQYF. The DNA read from the CDR3 is TGCAGTGCTGGGACTAGCGGGAGTCGCGAG.

This clone occurred many times. With the read ending 3 residues before the CDR3 end, the germline J gene is used to fill in that end. This chain connects TRBV20-1 to TRBJ2-5; possibly TRBD2 for D (5 bases). The CDR3 loop spans 13 amino acids. The germline gives CDR1 DFQATT, CDR2 SNEGSKA (reference sequence). Trimming stripped 2 bases from V and 2 bases from J, with 9 bases between. CDR3 sequence reads: CSARPGMQETQYF. CDR3 bases read: TGCAGTGCTAGACCGGGGATGCAAGAGACC.

This clone showed up many times. The read terminates 3 residues ahead of where the CDR3 ends, so the germline J gene completes it. V usage is TRBV5-6 and J usage is TRBJ2-7, with a tentative D call TRBD2 (5 bases). The germline CDR1 and CDR2 sequences are SGHDT and YYEEEE. The V end lost 4 bases, the J end lost 3 bases, and 8 bases lay between the germline ends. CDR3 length: 12 residues. The CDR3 sequence: CASSLDYYEQYF. The sequenced part of the CDR3 DNA is TGTGCCAGCAGCCTTGACTACTACGAG.

This clone was seen repeatedly, ten times or more. The read ends 3 residues early relative to the CDR3; the germline J gene fills the gap. V gene TRBV15 combines with J gene TRBJ2-7; 10 bases agree with TRBD2. Unmatched junction bases numbered 8, after V lost 7 bases and J lost 5 bases. This CDR3 contains 14 residues. The V gene's germline CDR1 is LNHNV and CDR2 YYDKDF (reference sequence). The CDR3 loop is CATNRAGGGHEQYF. The sequenced CDR3 bases are TGTGCCACCAATCGAGCGGGAGGGGGCCACGAG.

This clone was observed many times. The read falls 3 residues short of the CDR3 end, and the missing part is taken from the germline J gene. This chain joins TRBV19 and TRBJ2-1, with 15 bases lining up with TRBD2. The length of the CDR3 is 21 residues. The germline V gene has CDR1 LNHDA and CDR2 SQIVND (reference sequence). The V gene end was trimmed by 5 bases and the J gene end by 0 bases; junction bases not matched to a gene: 14. The DNA read from the CDR3 is TGTGCCAGTAGTGGACCCCGGACTAGCGGGAGGGCCCTAAGCTCCTACAATGAG. Protein sequence: CASSGPRTSGRALSSYNE. The complete CDR3 reads CASSGPRTSGRALSSYNEQFF.

In this sample, this clone turned up many times. The read is 3 residues too short to cover the CDR3 end, so that end is filled in from the germline J gene. V is TRBV12-3 or TRBV12-4 and J is TRBJ2-1; maybe TRBD2 (6 bases). V gave up 5 bases and J gave up 4 bases, with 12 bases separating them. This CDR3 comprises 14 residues. The CDR3 DNA, read in part, is TGTGCCAGCAGTCAAGGGACTCTTTACAATGAG. This codes for CASSQGTLYNE. The full-length CDR3 reads as CASSQGTLYNEQFF.

This clone was seen many times. The read terminates 3 residues before the CDR3 end, so the remaining end is supplied by the germline J gene. The chain is built from TRBV20-1 and TRBJ2-5; no reliable D call. Trimming removed 6 bases at V and 4 bases at J, with 9 bases between. This CDR3 region has 11 residues. CDR1 is DFQATT, CDR2 SNEGSKA, per germline (reference sequence). The DNA read from the CDR3 is TGCAGTGCCAAGAAGGGAGAGACC. Translated: CSAKKGET. The full CDR3 protein is CSAKKGETQYF.

This clone was recorded many times. The read gets to within 3 residues of the CDR3 end, and the germline J gene fills in the rest. The chain employs TRBV7-3 and TRBJ2-1; 9 nucleotides agree with TRBD1. The germline V gene has CDR1 SGHTA and CDR2 FQGTGA. The CDR3 consists of 13 residues. Germline trimming cut 5 bases from V and 9 bases from J; bases unmatched to any gene: 5. CDR3 bases read: TGTGCCAGCAGCGGGACAGGGAACGGTGAG. Residues: CASSGTGNGE. From start to end, the CDR3 is CASSGTGNGEQFF.

This clone was counted a few times. The part of the CDR3 DNA that was read is TGTGCCAGCAGGTCGTCTAGCGGAATGTACACCGGGGAG. Protein product: CASRSSSGMYTGE. The full-length CDR3 reads as CASRSSSGMYTGELFF. The rearrangement uses TRBV2 and TRBJ2-2; 7 positions agree with TRBD2. The read halts 3 residues ahead of the CDR3 end, with the missing end drawn from the germline J gene. Germline trimming cut 6 bases from V and 3 bases from J; bases unmatched to any gene: 10. Germline V gene sequence: CDR1 SNHLY, CDR2 FYNNEI. The CDR3 sequence is 16 residues long.

This clone appeared many times. The read terminates 3 residues ahead of where the CDR3 ends, so the germline J gene completes it. This chain links TRBV19 with TRBJ2-3; D call uncertain. The CDR3 totals 14 residues. Germline lookup yields CDR1 LNHDA and CDR2 SQIVND (reference sequence). Trimming took 1 base from V and 2 from J, leaving 7 bases between them. The CDR3 here is CASSIVSNTDTQYF. The sequenced part of the CDR3 DNA is TGTGCCAGTAGTATAGTGTCAAACACAGATACG. The variable domain in full, completed from reference TRBV19 and TRBJ2-3, reads DGGITQSPKYLFRKEGQNVTLSCEQNLNHDAMYWYRQDPGQGLRLIYYSQIVNDFQKGDIAEGYSVSREKKESFPLTVTSAQKNPTAFYLCASSIVSNTDTQYFGPGTRLTVL.

This clone was recorded at least ten times. The read falls 3 residues short of the CDR3 end, and the missing part is taken from the germline J gene. This chain links TRBV28 with TRBJ2-2; 10 bases align to TRBD1. This CDR3 has 17 amino acids. The germline V gene has CDR1 MDHEN and CDR2 SYDVKM. Germline trimming cut 8 bases from V and 4 bases from J; bases unmatched to any gene: 13. The sequenced part of the CDR3 DNA is TGTGCCAGCGGTTCCCCCCGGGACAGGGGTTCCACCGGGGAG. Amino acid sequence: CASGSPRDRGSTGE. The whole CDR3 region reads CASGSPRDRGSTGELFF.

The table lists this clone with many counts. The read gets to within 3 residues of the CDR3 end, and the germline J gene fills in the rest. The J gene is TRBJ2-1, the V gene TRBV19; 8 bases agree with TRBD1. This CDR3 contains 18 residues. Trimming cost V 1 base and J 6 bases; bases outside gene matches: 14. Per germline, CDR1 LNHDA and CDR2 SQIVND (reference sequence). Partial CDR3 DNA: TGTGCCAGTAGTATAGCCCCAGGAGGGCCAGGGGGCCGCAATGAG. This sequence encodes CASSIAPGGPGGRNE. The whole CDR3 region reads CASSIAPGGPGGRNEQFF.

This clone was seen many times. From the germline J gene comes the end of the CDR3, since the read stops 3 residues before it. The gene calls are TRBV20-1 and TRBJ2-3; 8 bases agree with TRBD2. V lost 7 bases, J lost 5 bases, and 8 bases stayed unmatched. The germline CDR1 and CDR2 sequences are DFQATT and SNEGSKA (reference sequence). This CDR3 has 13 residues. CDR3 region: CSVNSGKKDTQYF. CDR3 DNA (partial): TGCAGTGTTAATAGCGGGAAAAAAGATACG.

There are many counts of this clone. The DNA ends 3 residues before the CDR3 does, and the rest of the CDR3 is filled in from the germline J gene. The chain couples TRBV6-2 or TRBV6-3 to TRBJ2-5, with 7 nucleotides matching TRBD1. Unmatched junction bases numbered 4, after V lost 2 bases and J lost 1 base. The CDR3 is made up of 15 amino acids. Germline V gives CDR1 MNHEY, CDR2 SVGEGT. The CDR3 DNA, read in part, is TGTGCCAGCAGTTACACGGGACAGCCCCAAGAGACC. Translation: CASSYTGQPQET. The whole CDR3 is CASSYTGQPQETQYF.

This clone was detected many times. The read stops 3 residues short of the end of the CDR3; the missing end is completed from the germline J gene. This chain connects TRBV7-6 to TRBJ2-3; 7 positions match TRBD1. After removal of 5 bases from V and 4 bases from J, the junction contained 9 bases not matched to a gene. Germline V CDR1 and CDR2: SGHVS, FNYEAQ. This CDR3 has 15 residues. The CDR3 here is CASSDRVKEPDTQYF. CDR3 DNA (partial): TGTGCCAGCAGCGACAGGGTGAAGGAACCAGATACG. Looking up the rest from reference TRBV7-6 and TRBJ2-3 gives the full variable domain: GAGVSQSPRYKVTKRGQDVALRCDPISGHVSLYWYRQALGQGPEFLTYFNYEAQQDKSGLPNDRFSAERPEGSISTLTIQRTEQRDSAMYRCASSDRVKEPDTQYFGPGTRLTVL.

In this sample, this clone turned up many times. The CDR3 goes on 3 residues after the read ends, and that part is filled in from the germline J gene. The chain combines TRBV6-2 or TRBV6-3 with TRBJ2-5, with 9 bases that match TRBD2. Germline trimming cut 6 bases from V and 0 bases from J; bases unmatched to any gene: 11. CDR1 and CDR2 from the germline V gene are MNHEY and SVGEGT. There are 17 residues in the CDR3. The sequenced part of the CDR3 DNA is TGTGCCAGCAGCCCACGGCGACTAGCGGAGTACCAAGAGACC. Protein: CASSPRRLAEYQET. The full CDR3 reads CASSPRRLAEYQETQYF.

Many counts were recorded for this clone. The read terminates 3 residues before the CDR3 end, so the remaining end is supplied by the germline J gene. This chain links TRBV20-1 with TRBJ2-3; 9 bases agree with TRBD2. The CDR3 has 15 amino acids. Germline CDR1 reads DFQATT; CDR2 reads SNEGSKA (reference sequence). Trimming cost V 3 bases and J 6 bases; bases outside gene matches: 10. The sequenced CDR3 bases are TGCAGTGCTAGTCCCCGGGCGGGAGGGGGTGATACG. Its translation is CSASPRAGGGDT. The entire CDR3 reads CSASPRAGGGDTQYF.

This clone was found many times. The read ends 3 residues shy of where the CDR3 ends; the end is completed using the germline J gene. The V call is TRBV19, the J call TRBJ2-3; 7 positions match TRBD2. CDR3 length equals 15 residues. Germline assignment: CDR1 LNHDA and CDR2 SQIVND (reference sequence). J gave up 0 bases and V 6 bases, and 6 bases lay outside the gene matches. CDR3 in amino acids: CASRQAGPSTDTQYF. The part of the CDR3 DNA that was read is TGTGCCAGTAGGCAAGCGGGGCCAAGCACAGATACG.

This clone was seen repeatedly, ten times or more. The CDR3 DNA, read in part, is TGTGCCAGCAGCTTTTTTACAGGGATGAACACTGAA. Translating gives CASSFFTGMNTE. The whole CDR3 reads CASSFFTGMNTEAFF. The chain joins TRBV7-9 to TRBJ1-1; possible D gene TRBD1, 6 bases. The CDR3 is cut off 3 residues early in the read; its end comes from the germline J gene. This CDR3 has 15 residues. Trimming shortened V by 3 bases and J by 0 bases, and 11 bases separated the two germline ends. Germline assignment: CDR1 SEHNR and CDR2 FQNEAQ (reference sequence).

This clone has ten or more counts. Coverage ceases 3 residues before the CDR3 finishes, and the germline J gene fills in the end. The chain employs TRBV10-1 and TRBJ2-1, with 10 bases matching TRBD1. Germline CDR1 WNHNN, CDR2 SYGVQD (reference sequence). Germline trimming cut 5 bases from V and 8 bases from J; bases unmatched to any gene: 9. The CDR3 length is 15 residues. This chain's CDR3 is CASSLRQGATDEQFF. The CDR3 bases that were read are TGCGCCAGCAGTCTAAGACAGGGGGCAACCGATGAG.

This clone has at least ten counts. The CDR3 extends 3 residues past the end of the read, so its final part is completed from the germline J gene. The V and J genes are TRBV20-1 and TRBJ2-3; TRBD2 agrees at 10 bases. V shed 0 bases, J shed 2 bases, and the junction held 5 bases outside the gene matches. This CDR3 comprises 16 residues. Germline V lookup: CDR1 DFQATT, CDR2 SNEGSKA (reference sequence). CDR3 in amino acids: CSAREPAGGFTDTQYF. The CDR3 bases that were read are TGCAGTGCTAGAGAGCCAGCGGGAGGGTTCACAGATACG.

This clone was seen many times. The CDR3 end is not reached by the read, which stops 3 residues before it; the germline J gene fills it in. Other DNA sequences in this sample translate to the same CDR3. This sequence joins TRBV7-2 and TRBJ1-5; 9 bases are shared with TRBD1. Germline V gene sequence: CDR1 SGHTA, CDR2 FQGNSA. The length of the CDR3 is 15 residues. The V segment lost 4 bases and the J segment 2 bases; nucleotides outside the gene matches: 3. The CDR3 sequence is CASSSGQGGNQPQHF. The sequenced part of the CDR3 DNA is TGTGCCAGCAGCTCGGGACAGGGCGGCAATCAGCCC.

This clone was counted many times. The read ends 3 residues early relative to the CDR3; the germline J gene fills the gap. V gene TRBV7-9 combines with J gene TRBJ2-4, with D perhaps matching TRBD2 (5 bases). CDR3 size: 15 residues. The V and J ends lost 0 bases and 6 bases respectively, with 12 bases between them. CDR1 SEHNR and CDR2 FQNEAQ come from the germline V gene (reference sequence). The DNA read from the CDR3 is TGTGCCAGCAGCTTAGCGCGGATTGGAGGAAACATT. It specifies CASSLARIGGNI. The entire CDR3 protein is CASSLARIGGNIQYF. Filled out from reference TRBV7-9 and TRBJ2-4, the complete variable domain reads DTGVSQNPRHKITKRGQNVTFRCDPISEHNRLYWYRQTLGQGPEFLTYFQNEAQLEKSRLLSDRFSAERPKGSFSTLEIQRTEQGDSAMYLCASSLARIGGNIQYFGAGTRLSVL.

This clone came up many times. The CDR3 end falls 3 residues outside the read, so it is completed with the germline J gene. The V gene is TRBV14, the J gene TRBJ1-1, with 12 bases matching TRBD1. The CDR3 sequence is 17 residues long. With 1 base clipped from V and 4 bases from J, the junction kept 7 bases outside the gene matches. In germline, CDR1 is SGHDN, CDR2 FVKESK. The CDR3 spells CASSQVGTGGEGTEAFF. The DNA read from the CDR3 is TGTGCCAGCAGCCAAGTTGGGACAGGGGGCGAGGGCACTGAA. Drawing the rest from reference TRBV14 and TRBJ1-1, the complete variable domain is EAGVTQFPSHSVIEKGQTVTLRCDPISGHDNLYWYRRVMGKEIKFLLHFVKESKQDESGMPNNRFLAERTGGTYSTLKVQPAELEDSGVYFCASSQVGTGGEGTEAFFGQGTRLTVV.

This clone was detected ten times or more. The read falls 3 residues short of the CDR3 end, and the missing part is taken from the germline J gene. The chain is built from TRBV19 and TRBJ1-5; 8 positions agree with TRBD1. This CDR3 is 14 amino acids long. Germline V CDR1 and CDR2: LNHDA, SQIVND (reference sequence). J lost 7 bases, V lost 3 bases, and 5 bases had no gene match. The part of the CDR3 DNA that was read is TGTGCCAGTAGTATGCCGACAGGGGAACAGCCC. Its protein product is CASSMPTGEQP. The full CDR3 is CASSMPTGEQPQHF.